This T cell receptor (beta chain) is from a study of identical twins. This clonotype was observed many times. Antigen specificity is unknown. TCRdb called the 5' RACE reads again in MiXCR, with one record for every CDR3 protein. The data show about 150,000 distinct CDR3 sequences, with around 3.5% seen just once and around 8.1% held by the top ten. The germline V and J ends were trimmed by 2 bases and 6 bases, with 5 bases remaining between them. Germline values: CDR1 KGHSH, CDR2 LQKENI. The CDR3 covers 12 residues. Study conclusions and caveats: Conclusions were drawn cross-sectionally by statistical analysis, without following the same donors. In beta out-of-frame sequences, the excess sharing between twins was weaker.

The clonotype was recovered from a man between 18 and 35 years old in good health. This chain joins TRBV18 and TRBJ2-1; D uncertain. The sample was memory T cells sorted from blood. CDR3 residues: CASSPKGNEQFF. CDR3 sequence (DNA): TGTGCCAGCTCACCAAAGGGCAATGAGCAGTTCTTC.